One T cell receptor (beta chain) is described in this entry. This sample is drawn from a study of blood T cell repertoires in COVID-19. Study-level information: Acute and convalescent COVID-19 specimens originated in the United States, Italy and Spain. The analysed material was cDNA or gDNA that came from T cells, B-cell-depleted T cells, or PBMCs.

As processed by the authors: Researchers report that nucleated cell counts were estimated from reference gene primer amplification. The repertoire was sequenced with immunoSEQ multiplex PCR; TCRdb's copy has only in-frame clones and lacks some. The DNA gave D and trimming, while V, J and clone size come from that table. This sample carries 60,000 to 75,000 clones, 85% of them seen once, and the ten largest clones take about a sixth. The CDR3 consists of 15 residues. Germline loops: CDR1 SGHNT, CDR2 YYREEE (reference sequence). Trimming pared 0 bases from V and 2 bases from J, leaving 6 bases between.

The sequenced material came from peripheral blood. This rearrangement joins TRBV5-4 to TRBJ2-6; TRBD2 is a possible D gene (6 bases). This TCR derives from a human donor in a cohort sampled during active COVID-19. The DNA for the CDR3 is TGTGCCAGCAGCTTGGGGGGGGCTGGGGCCAACGTCCTGACTTTC. Residues: CASSLGGAGANVLTF.